The T cell receptor (beta chain) described here comes from a study of T cells in Graves' hyperthyroidism and ophthalmopathy. Amplification of TCR beta CDR3 regions used RNA as the template. The HTBI primer set was used in a first-round RT-PCR of the TCR CDR3. TCRdb re-called the multiplex PCR reads with MiXCR, one entry per CDR3 protein. The repertoire holds hundreds of thousands of distinct CDR3 sequences, with under 25% as singletons. Germline loops: CDR1 SNHLY, CDR2 FYNNEI. J gave up 2 bases and V 5 bases, and 6 bases lay outside the gene matches. The CDR3 loop spans 16 amino acids. The source material was blood. The chain carries TRBV2 and TRBJ2-6, with 7 bases aligning to TRBD1. The TCR sequence derives from a man aged 30 to 39 with Graves' ophthalmopathy. The chain's CDR3 is CASSTDRMPGANVLTF. CDR3 DNA sequence: TGTGCCAGCAGTACGGACAGGATGCCTGGGGCCAACGTCCTGACTTTC. Complete variable domain (other parts from reference TRBV2 and TRBJ2-6): EPEVTQTPSHQVTQMGQEVILRCVPISNHLYFYWYRQILGQKVEFLVSFYNNEISEKSEIFDDQFSVERPDGSNFTLKIRSTKLEDSAMYFCASSTDRMPGANVLTFGAGSRLTVL.